What follows is one T cell receptor beta chain and its context. The CDR3 contains 16 residues. A multiplex PCR was run with 60 Vbeta primers and 13 Jbeta primers. Libraries were prepared by immunoSEQ multiplex PCR; TCRdb keeps only in-frame clonotypes and omits some of them. The sample lists about 130,000 clones, approximately 73% occurring once. These data come from a study of cytomegalovirus exposure and HLA in healthy donors. The chain has TRBV1 and TRBJ2-7; the listed D gene, TRBD2, was not tested against the DNA. TRBV1 is termed a pseudogene. The TCR was taken from a man in his 60s in good health and CMV-seropositive. Sequenced sample: PBMCs. CDR3 sequence: CTSSQDETSGKYEQYF. CDR3 coding DNA: TGCACCAGCAGCCAAGACGAGACTAGCGGAAAATACGAGCAGTACTTC.